These 23 T cell receptor beta chains were all obtained from the same sample, sequenced in a study of cytomegalovirus exposure and HLA in healthy donors. PCR involved 60 Vbeta and 13 Jbeta primers. Some clones are missing from TCRdb's copy, which holds only in-frame ones; the method was immunoSEQ multiplex PCR. Of 90,000 to 95,000 clones listed, approximately 80% are singletons. Material: PBMCs. All receptors derive from a man younger than 35 in good health and CMV-seronegative.

This chain uses TRBV5-1 with TRBJ2-2; tentatively, D is TRBD2 (5 bases). Germline CDR1 and CDR2: SGHRS and YFSETQ. The CDR3 is made up of 15 amino acids. With 0 bases removed from V and 7 bases from J, the gap between germline ends came to 13 bases. The CDR3 sequence: CASSLDAGAGGELFF. In DNA form, the CDR3 reads TGCGCCAGCAGCTTGGATGCGGGTGCGGGCGGGGAGCTGTTTTTT.

The chain links TRBV5-1 to TRBJ1-2; a possible D gene is TRBD1 (6 bases). The CDR3 is 13 residues long. V lost 4 bases and J lost 7, with 14 bases in between. CDR1 and CDR2 from the germline V gene are SGHRS and YFSETQ. CDR3 bases: TGCGCCAGCAGCGAGACGACAGGTGCTGGCTACACCTTC. It specifies CASSETTGAGYTF.

The chain combines TRBV5-4 with TRBJ2-2, with 12 bases matching TRBD2. Germline V gene data show CDR1 as SGHNT and CDR2 as YYREEE (reference sequence). This CDR3 comprises 15 residues. V lost 5 bases and J lost 5; bases outside the gene matches: 4. CDR3 protein: CASRPGTSGTGELFF. In DNA, the CDR3 is TGTGCCAGCAGACCCGGGACTAGCGGGACCGGGGAGCTGTTTTTT.

The V and J genes are TRBV13 and TRBJ1-4, with D unresolved. This CDR3 is 15 amino acids long. Germline V gene lookup returns CDR1 PRHDT and CDR2 FYEKMQ (reference sequence). With 5 bases removed from V and 7 bases from J, the gap between germline ends came to 17 bases. The DNA of the CDR3 is TGTGCCAGCAGCACCCAGACAAGAAAGATTGAAAAACTGTTTTTT. This codes for CASSTQTRKIEKLFF.

This chain's CDR3 is CASSVGGGGQFF. The DNA of the CDR3 is TGTGCCAGCAGCGTTGGCGGGGGTGGGCAGTTCTTC. J is TRBJ2-1 and V is TRBV9; 7 bases agree with TRBD2. The V gene end was trimmed by 2 bases and the J gene end by 12 bases; junction bases not matched to a gene: 5. The CDR3 is 12 residues long. Germline V gene sequence: CDR1 SGDLS, CDR2 YYNGEE.

V usage is TRBV7-9 and J usage is TRBJ1-2, with 12 bases matching TRBD1. The CDR3 has 15 residues. J lost 6 bases, V lost 3 bases, and 5 bases had no gene match. CDR1 is SEHNR, CDR2 FQNEAQ, per germline (reference sequence). CDR3 residues: CASSLGQGAADGYTF. In nucleotides, the CDR3 is TGTGCCAGCAGCTTGGGACAGGGGGCTGCGGATGGCTACACCTTC. The complete variable domain, with remaining parts taken from reference TRBV7-9 and TRBJ1-2, reads DTGVSQNPRHKITKRGQNVTFRCDPISEHNRLYWYRQTLGQGPEFLTYFQNEAQLEKSRLLSDRFSAERPKGSFSTLEIQRTEQGDSAMYLCASSLGQGAADGYTFGSGTRLTVV.

This chain uses TRBV5-4 with TRBJ1-1, with 9 bases lining up with TRBD1. J gave up 3 bases and V 3 bases, and 6 bases lay outside the gene matches. This CDR3 comprises 15 residues. Germline assignment: CDR1 SGHNT and CDR2 YYREEE (reference sequence). CDR3 loop: CASSSQGAGYTEAFF. The CDR3 DNA reads TGTGCCAGCAGCTCACAGGGGGCTGGGTACACTGAAGCTTTCTTT.

CDR3 amino acids: CASGVTGGAYTGELFF. The CDR3 bases are TGTGCTAGTGGTGTTACAGGGGGCGCGTACACCGGGGAGCTGTTTTTT. The chain links TRBV12-5 to TRBJ2-2; 9 positions match TRBD1. Germline values: CDR1 LGHNT, CDR2 FRNRAP. Germline trimming cut 5 bases from V and 3 bases from J; bases unmatched to any gene: 7. This CDR3 comprises 16 residues.

The rearrangement uses TRBV7-9 and TRBJ1-1, with a tentative D call TRBD1 (5 bases). The germline V and J ends were trimmed by 3 bases and 0 bases, with 11 bases remaining between them. Germline loops: CDR1 SEHNR, CDR2 FQNEAQ (reference sequence). The CDR3 sequence is 15 residues long. Here the CDR3 DNA reads TGTGCCAGCAGCTTGGGGGACTACTTGAACACTGAAGCTTTCTTT. Protein: CASSLGDYLNTEAFF.

The DNA for the CDR3 is TGTGCCAGCAGCTTAGGTGGGGGCGACGAGCAGTACTTC. This sequence encodes CASSLGGGDEQYF. The chain is built from TRBV7-7 and TRBJ2-7, with D perhaps matching TRBD1 (6 bases). CDR1 and CDR2 from the germline V gene are SSHAT and FNYEAQ (reference sequence). The ends were cut back, 1 base at V and 5 bases at J, with 9 bases in the middle. The CDR3 loop spans 13 amino acids.

This chain connects TRBV14 to TRBJ2-1, with 12 bases that match TRBD2. Germline V CDR1 and CDR2: SGHDN, FVKESK. The CDR3 is made up of 18 amino acids. Germline trimming cut 3 bases from V and 4 bases from J; bases unmatched to any gene: 10. In DNA, the CDR3 is TGTGCCAGCAGCCAGATCCTGACTAGCGGGGGCCTTTACAATGAGCAGTTCTTC. This sequence encodes CASSQILTSGGLYNEQFF.

About this clone: Relative to the germline gene, one junction end is altered; a read error may explain this. V gene TRBV7-9 combines with J gene TRBJ2-7; 14 bases align to TRBD2. Looked up from germline, CDR1 is SEHNR and CDR2 is FQNEAQ (reference sequence). CDR3 size: 16 residues. In nucleotides, the CDR3 is TGTTCCAGCAGCGTTGGGACTAGCGGGAGCTCCTACGAGCAGTACTTC. Protein product: CSSSVGTSGSSYEQYF. The variable domain in full, with the rest retrieved from reference TRBV7-9 and TRBJ2-7, is DTGVSQNPRHKITKRGQNVTFRCDPISEHNRLYWYRQTLGQGPEFLTYFQNEAQLEKSRLLSDRFSAERPKGSFSTLEIQRTEQGDSAMYLCSSSVGTSGSSYEQYFGPGTRLTVT.

The chain is built from TRBV7-9 and TRBJ2-7; 12 bases line up with TRBD1. CDR1 is SEHNR and CDR2 is FQNEAQ in the germline V gene (reference sequence). With V trimmed by 0 bases and J by 4 bases, 7 bases remained unmatched. CDR3 length equals 17 residues. The CDR3 DNA reads TGTGCCAGCAGCTTAGCGAGAGGGACAGGGGGCTGGTACGAGCAGTACTTC. Translated: CASSLARGTGGWYEQYF.

V and J are TRBV9 and TRBJ2-5, with 8 bases lining up with TRBD2. The trim removed 0 bases at V and 2 bases at J, leaving 12 bases unmatched. Germline V gene data show CDR1 as SGDLS and CDR2 as YYNGEE. The CDR3 is 18 residues long. CDR3 DNA: TGTGCCAGCAGCGTAGCTCCGGCACCGGGGGGGGCTCAAGAGACCCAGTACTTC. It yields the protein CASSVAPAPGGAQETQYF.

The V call is TRBV5-4, the J call TRBJ2-3; TRBD1 aligns across 10 bases. This CDR3 has 14 amino acids. V dropped 2 bases and J dropped 5; count of bases not matched to a gene: 2. Germline lookup yields CDR1 SGHNT and CDR2 YYREEE (reference sequence). The CDR3 coding sequence is TGTGCCAGCAGCTTAAGGACAGGGGGAGATACGCAGTATTTT. The encoded protein is CASSLRTGGDTQYF.

The V gene is TRBV6-6, the J gene TRBJ1-1, with TRBD1 matching over 10 bases. CDR3 length: 15 residues. V trimming: 5 bases; J trimming: 4 bases; junction bases outside the gene matches: 7. Per germline, CDR1 MNHNY and CDR2 SVGAGI (reference sequence). The CDR3 region is CASSPLTGGGTEAFF. The CDR3 DNA follows: TGTGCCAGCAGTCCTTTGACAGGGGGCGGCACTGAAGCTTTCTTT.

The V and J genes are TRBV18 and TRBJ2-1; TRBD2 is a possible D gene (6 bases). Trimming left V 3 bases short and J 6 bases short, with 21 bases between. Looked up from germline, CDR1 is KGHSH and CDR2 is LQKENI. This CDR3 spans 17 amino acids. The CDR3 nucleotides read TGTGCCAGCTCACCTCCGGGGCGGGGACTTAGCCCCAATGAGCAGTTCTTC. Its protein is CASSPPGRGLSPNEQFF.

The table lists this clone with a few counts. This sequence joins TRBV7-9 and TRBJ1-6, with 7 bases fitting TRBD1. CDR1 and CDR2 from the germline V gene are SEHNR and FQNEAQ (reference sequence). V was clipped by 1 base and J by 5 bases; unmatched bases: 2. This CDR3 contains 15 residues. The CDR3 spells CASSLGRGDNSPLHF. DNA of the CDR3: TGTGCCAGCAGCTTAGGCAGGGGGGATAATTCACCCCTCCACTTT.

This chain connects TRBV18 to TRBJ2-7; 9 bases match TRBD1. CDR1 and CDR2 (germline): KGHSH, LQKENI. CDR3 length: 15 residues. J lost 1 base, V lost 2 bases, and 3 bases had no gene match. The CDR3 protein is CASSPLGTGSYEQYF. The CDR3 coding sequence is TGTGCCAGCTCACCATTGGGGACAGGGTCCTACGAGCAGTACTTC. The whole variable domain, filled in from reference TRBV18 and TRBJ2-7, reads NAGVMQNPRHLVRRRGQEARLRCSPMKGHSHVYWYRQLPEEGLKFMVYLQKENIIDESGMPKERFSAEFPKEGPSILRIQQVVRGDSAAYFCASSPLGTGSYEQYFGPGTRLTVT.

The rearrangement links TRBV6-1 to TRBJ2-2, with 11 bases lining up with TRBD2. J lost 3 bases, V lost 3 bases, and 3 bases had no gene match. Germline values: CDR1 MNHNS, CDR2 SASEGT. The CDR3 consists of 16 residues. This CDR3 reads CASSDSGGAYTGELFF. The CDR3 DNA sequence: TGTGCCAGCAGTGATAGCGGGGGGGCTTACACCGGGGAGCTGTTTTTT.

The chain couples TRBV6-5 to TRBJ1-2; tentatively, D is TRBD1 (5 bases). Germline lookup yields CDR1 MNHEY and CDR2 SVGAGI. The CDR3 length is 11 residues. The V and J ends lost 1 base and 8 bases respectively, with 5 bases between them. CDR3 nucleotide sequence: TGTGCCAGCAGTTACTGGGGCGGCTACACCTTC. As protein: CASSYWGGYTF.

The chain has TRBV18 and TRBJ1-2; 10 bases align to TRBD1. The CDR3 has 15 residues. V trimming: 2 bases; J trimming: 5 bases; junction bases outside the gene matches: 5. CDR1 is KGHSH and CDR2 is LQKENI in the germline V gene. The CDR3 loop is CASSPGGTGVYGYTF. Written as DNA, the CDR3 is TGTGCCAGCTCACCAGGAGGGACAGGGGTGTATGGCTACACCTTC.

The V gene is TRBV7-3, the J gene TRBJ2-2; D not resolved. The CDR3 contains 14 residues. V dropped 3 bases and J dropped 1 base, with 6 bases sitting between them. Germline CDR1 and CDR2: SGHTA and FQGTGA. The DNA of the CDR3 is TGTGCCAGCAGCTTGACTGTGAACACCGGGGAGCTGTTTTTT. It encodes CASSLTVNTGELFF.